This T cell receptor beta chain was sequenced in a study of cytomegalovirus exposure and HLA in healthy donors. This clone has just a few counts. What it recognizes is unknown. CDR1 and CDR2 (germline): MGHDK, SYGVNS. Unmatched junction bases numbered 15, after V lost 6 bases and J lost 7 bases. This CDR3 contains 16 residues. The study's findings and limits: The study reported that TCR beta sequences accurately predicted HLA-A and HLA-B alleles in most subjects. TCR beta chains numbering some 160 were designated cytomegalovirus-associated. Later, an analysis found that common viral pathogens appeared to be linked with several of the most significant clusters.

Vbeta (60) and Jbeta (13) primers were used in the PCR. Assay used: immunoSEQ multiplex PCR; TCRdb lists only in-frame clones, some missing. The table has roughly 160,000 clones, roughly 77% seen once. Healthy bone marrow donors supplied every sample. The sequenced sample consisted of PBMCs. This chain uses TRBV25-1 with TRBJ2-1; 7 bases line up with TRBD2. The receptor was derived from a man in his fifties in good health and CMV-seropositive. CDR3 bases: TGTGCCAGCAGCCAAACGGGGACGGGGGGAAAGAATGAGCAGTTCTTC. Translation: CASSQTGTGGKNEQFF.